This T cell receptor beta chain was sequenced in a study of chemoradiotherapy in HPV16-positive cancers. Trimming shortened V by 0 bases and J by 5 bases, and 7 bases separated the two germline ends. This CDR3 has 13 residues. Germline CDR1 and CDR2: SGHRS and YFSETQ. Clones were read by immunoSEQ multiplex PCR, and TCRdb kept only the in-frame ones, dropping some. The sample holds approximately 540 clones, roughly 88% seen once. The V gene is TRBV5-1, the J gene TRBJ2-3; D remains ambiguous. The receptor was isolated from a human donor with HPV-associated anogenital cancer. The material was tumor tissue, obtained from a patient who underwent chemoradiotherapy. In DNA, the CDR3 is TGCGCCAGCAGCTTGGGGCTGGGAGATACGCAGTATTTT. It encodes CASSLGLGDTQYF.